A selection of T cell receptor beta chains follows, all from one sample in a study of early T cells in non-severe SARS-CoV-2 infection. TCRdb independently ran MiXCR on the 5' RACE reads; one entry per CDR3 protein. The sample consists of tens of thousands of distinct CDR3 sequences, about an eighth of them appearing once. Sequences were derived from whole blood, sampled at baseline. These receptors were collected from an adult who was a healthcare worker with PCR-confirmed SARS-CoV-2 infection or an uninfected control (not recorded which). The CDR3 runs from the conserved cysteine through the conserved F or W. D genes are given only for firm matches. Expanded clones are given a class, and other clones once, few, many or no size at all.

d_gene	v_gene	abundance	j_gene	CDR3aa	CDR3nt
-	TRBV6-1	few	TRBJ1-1	CASSERPETEAFF	TGTGCCAGCAGTGAAAGACCTGAGACTGAAGCTTTCTTT
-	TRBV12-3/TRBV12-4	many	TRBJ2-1	CASSLGTGPLEQFF	TGTGCCAGCAGTCTAGGTACGGGACCCTTGGAGCAGTTCTTC
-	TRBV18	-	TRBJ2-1	CASSLLGDNEQFF	TGTGCCAGCTCACTCCTAGGCGACAATGAGCAGTTCTTC
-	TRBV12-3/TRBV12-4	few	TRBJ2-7	CASTWWSGRYEQYF	TGTGCCAGCACCTGGTGGTCGGGACGCTACGAGCAGTACTTC
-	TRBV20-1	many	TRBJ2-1	CSARFRVSNEQFF	TGCAGTGCTAGATTTAGGGTGAGCAATGAGCAGTTCTTC
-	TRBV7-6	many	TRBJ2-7	CASSLGTAGEQYF	TGTGCCAGCAGCTTGGGGACAGCGGGGGAGCAGTACTTC
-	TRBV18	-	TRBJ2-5	CASSPGSGLEETQYF	TGTGCCAGCTCACCAGGATCCGGGCTTGAGGAGACCCAGTACTTC
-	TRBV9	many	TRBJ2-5	CASSVGTGQETQYF	TGTGCCAGCAGCGTAGGAACAGGACAAGAGACCCAGTACTTC
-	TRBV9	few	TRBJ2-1	CASSVEGIGRRLNEQFF	TGTGCCAGCAGCGTAGAAGGTATTGGCAGGCGTCTCAATGAGCAGTTCTTC
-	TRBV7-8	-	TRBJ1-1	CASSAFLDSLEAFF	TGTGCCAGCAGCGCCTTTCTGGACAGCCTTGAAGCTTTCTTT
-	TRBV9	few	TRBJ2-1	CASSSRGTEAYNEQFF	TGTGCCAGCAGCTCACGGGGGACCGAAGCCTACAATGAGCAGTTCTTC
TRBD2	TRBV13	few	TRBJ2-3	CASSLAGGLGDTQYF	TGTGCCAGCAGCTTAGCGGGGGGGCTAGGAGATACGCAGTATTTT
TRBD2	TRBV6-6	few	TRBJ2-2	CASSYSLAGGNTGELFF	TGTGCCAGCAGTTACAGCCTAGCGGGGGGGAACACCGGGGAGCTGTTTTTT
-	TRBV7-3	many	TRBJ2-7	CASSLMGTEGIFEQYF	TGTGCCAGCAGCTTAATGGGGACCGAGGGAATATTCGAGCAGTACTTC
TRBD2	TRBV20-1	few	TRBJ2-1	CSARGSGGTYNEQFF	TGCAGTGCCAGGGGTAGCGGGGGCACGTACAATGAGCAGTTCTTC
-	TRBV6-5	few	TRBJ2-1	CASTDWAWGEQFF	TGTGCCAGCACCGACTGGGCATGGGGGGAGCAGTTCTTC
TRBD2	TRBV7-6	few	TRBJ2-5	CASSLARGLALGQTQYF	TGTGCCAGCAGCTTAGCGCGAGGACTAGCGCTGGGTCAGACCCAGTACTTC
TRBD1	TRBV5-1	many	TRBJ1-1	CASSLGTGMDTEAFF	TGCGCCAGCAGCTTGGGGACAGGTATGGACACTGAAGCTTTCTTT
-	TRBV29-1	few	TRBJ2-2	CIGGENTGELFF	TGCATCGGGGGAGAGAACACCGGGGAGCTGTTTTTT
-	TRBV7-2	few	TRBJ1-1	CASRQSLDTEAFF	TGTGCCAGCAGGCAAAGTCTGGACACTGAAGCTTTCTTT
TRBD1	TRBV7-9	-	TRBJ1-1	CASSVWDRGAKEAFF	TGTGCCAGCAGCGTATGGGACAGGGGGGCGAAAGAAGCTTTCTTT
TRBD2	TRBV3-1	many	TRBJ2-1	CASSRVAGETYNEQFF	TGTGCCAGCAGCCGCGTAGCGGGAGAGACCTACAATGAGCAGTTCTTC
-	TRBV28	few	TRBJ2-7	CASSSEWEQYF	TGTGCCAGCAGTTCCGAGTGGGAGCAGTACTTC
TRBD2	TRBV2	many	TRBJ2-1	CASREVAGGEQFF	TGTGCCAGCAGGGAGGTAGCGGGAGGCGAGCAGTTCTTC
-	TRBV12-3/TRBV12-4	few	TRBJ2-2	CASSQGTGELFF	TGTGCCAGCAGCCAGGGGACCGGGGAGCTGTTTTTT
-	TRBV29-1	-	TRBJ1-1	CSVQGTNTEAFF	TGCAGCGTTCAGGGGACGAACACTGAAGCTTTCTTT
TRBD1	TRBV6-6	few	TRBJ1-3	CASSTPRDRWAWRDQTNTIYF	TGTGCCAGCAGTACTCCCCGGGACAGATGGGCTTGGCGGGACCAAACAAACACCATATATTTT
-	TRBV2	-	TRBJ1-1	CASSLVLDTEAFF	TGTGCCAGCAGCTTGGTCCTGGATACTGAAGCTTTCTTT
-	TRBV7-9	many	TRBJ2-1	CASSLRGEQFF	TGTGCCAGCAGCCTAAGGGGTGAGCAGTTCTTC
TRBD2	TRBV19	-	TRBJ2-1	CASRPSGRVREQFF	TGTGCCAGTAGGCCTAGCGGCCGTGTCCGGGAGCAGTTCTTC
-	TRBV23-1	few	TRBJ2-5	CASSQSFRPYQETQYF	TGCGCCAGCAGTCAATCGTTCAGGCCGTACCAAGAGACCCAGTACTTC
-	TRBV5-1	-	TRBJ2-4	CASSLEGNIQYF	TGCGCCAGCAGCTTGGAGGGGAACATTCAGTACTTC
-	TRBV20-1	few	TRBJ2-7	CSAASNTYEQYF	TGCAGTGCCGCTTCTAACACCTACGAGCAGTACTTC
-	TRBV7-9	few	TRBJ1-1	CASSPSAASNTEAFF	TGTGCCAGCAGCCCGAGCGCGGCCTCAAACACTGAAGCTTTCTTT
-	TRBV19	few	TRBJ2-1	CASSGTGSYNEQFF	TGTGCCAGTAGTGGGACGGGCTCCTACAATGAGCAGTTCTTC
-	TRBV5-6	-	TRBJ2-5	CASSFEWDGSQQETQYF	TGTGCCAGCAGCTTTGAATGGGACGGGTCCCAACAAGAGACCCAGTACTTC
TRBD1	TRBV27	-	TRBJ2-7	CASSSLGQGLYEQYF	TGTGCCAGCAGCTCCTTGGGACAGGGGCTATACGAGCAGTACTTC
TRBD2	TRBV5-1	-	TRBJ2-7	CASSRGLVEPYEQYF	TGCGCCAGCAGCCGTGGACTAGTCGAACCCTACGAGCAGTACTTC
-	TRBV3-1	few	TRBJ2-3	CASSQRPFITDTQYF	TGTGCCAGCAGCCAAAGACCCTTCATCACAGATACGCAGTATTTT
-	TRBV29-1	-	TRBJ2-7	CSAIGPIYEQYF	TGCAGCGCCATAGGACCGATCTACGAGCAGTACTTC